These T cell receptor beta chains were read from a single sample in a study of CD8 T cells in Susac syndrome. TCRdb called the immunoSEQ multiplex PCR reads again in MiXCR, with one record for every CDR3 protein. The table lists a few hundred thousand distinct CDR3 sequences, around 90% of them singletons. Material: CD4+ T cells from PBMCs. These receptors were collected from a human donor with multiple sclerosis. Each CDR3 is given with its conserved first and last residue. Not every row has a clone size; where given, it reads once, few, many or a size class.

cdr3_aa,clone_size,cdr3_length,v_call,j_call
CASSPTAMNTEAFF,NA,14,TRBV18,TRBJ1-1
CAWSSVPPHGYTF,few,13,TRBV30,TRBJ1-2
CASSPVGLDSPLHF,NA,14,TRBV7-9,TRBJ1-6
CASSYSVGWDTQYF,NA,14,TRBV12-3/TRBV12-4,TRBJ2-3
CASSLGGGRSDEQFF,NA,15,TRBV7-9,TRBJ2-1
CASSQATYRGTNTEAFF,NA,17,TRBV3-1,TRBJ1-1
CSASWGTGGAQTQYF,NA,15,TRBV20-1,TRBJ2-5
CSVTPSGSNTEAFF,NA,14,TRBV29-1,TRBJ1-1
CASSVLAGRQDTQYF,NA,15,TRBV2,TRBJ2-3
CASSSSGRPRGYPYEQYF,once,18,TRBV7-9,TRBJ2-7
CSADTRVRGGYTF,NA,13,TRBV20-1,TRBJ1-2
CATSDPGQGSFEQFF,NA,15,TRBV24-1,TRBJ2-1
CASSYSRGYEQYF,NA,13,TRBV6-5,TRBJ2-7
CASSHSLRGGRETQYF,NA,16,TRBV12-3/TRBV12-4,TRBJ2-5
CASSLFIADRTDTDTQYF,NA,18,TRBV7-3,TRBJ2-3
CASSQDRGAYNEQFF,NA,15,TRBV19,TRBJ2-1